These T cell receptor beta chains were read from a single sample in a study of cytomegalovirus exposure and HLA in healthy donors. Some clones are missing from TCRdb's copy, which holds only in-frame ones; the method was immunoSEQ multiplex PCR. The sample comprises roughly 130,000 clones, 60% to 75% of which are singletons, and 5.5% to 7.5% rests with the top ten. Sample: PBMCs. The receptors here all came from a woman aged 45-59 years in good health and CMV-seropositive. CDR3s include the opening cysteine and the closing phenylalanine or tryptophan. A D gene is named only where the DNA matches it firmly. Size tells how often a clone was seen (once, few, many) or the class of an expanded clone, and some rows leave it out.

>TRBV19|TRBJ2-2|TRBD1|NA
TGTGCCAGTAGAGACCCAAGGGGGCGTACGAACACCGGGGAGCTGCTTTTT
CASRDPRGRTNTGELLF
>TRBV6-5|TRBJ1-1|TRBD1|NA
TGTGCCAGCAGTTACTCCGTCAGGGGGGACACTGAAGCTTTCTTT
CASSYSVRGDTEAFF
>TRBV15|TRBJ2-2|TRBD1|once
TGTGCCACCAGCAGAGATGGGACAGGGGCCGGGGAGCTGTTTTTT
CATSRDGTGAGELFF
>TRBV6-5|TRBJ1-5|NA|NA
TGTGCCAGCAGGGCGGGGGGGATAGGGCAGCCCCAGCATTTT
CASRAGGIGQPQHF
>TRBV6-6|TRBJ1-2|NA|NA
TGTGCCAGCATTCAGGACACAAGATTTGGCTACACCTTC
CASIQDTRFGYTF
>TRBV12-5|TRBJ1-2|NA|few
TGTGCTAGTGGTTTGGTACTTGGCAGGGGACCTCTTACCTTCTATGGCTACACCTTC
CASGLVLGRGPLTFYGYTF
>TRBV19|TRBJ1-6|TRBD1|NA
TGTGCCAGTAGTACCGGGACAGTAAATTCACCCCTCCACTTT
CASSTGTVNSPLHF
>TRBV5-4|TRBJ2-5|NA|NA
TGTGCCAGCAGCTTGGACAGCTGGCGGACTCAAGAGACCCAGTACTTC
CASSLDSWRTQETQYF
>TRBV30|TRBJ2-4|NA|NA
TGTGCCGGGTTGTCCACAGGCAACATTCAGTACTTC
CAGLSTGNIQYF
>TRBV19|TRBJ1-3|TRBD1|few
TGTGCCAGTAGAACAGGGGGGGCTATCGAAGGAAACACCATATATTTT
CASRTGGAIEGNTIYF
>TRBV7-2|TRBJ2-5|NA|NA
TGTGCCAGCAGCTACAGGGATGTGGAGACCCAGTACTTC
CASSYRDVETQYF
>TRBV11-2|TRBJ1-1|NA|NA
TGTGCCAGCAGCCAGGGGACAGAAGCTTTCTTT
CASSQGTEAFF
>TRBV14|TRBJ1-1|NA|NA
TGTGCCAGCAGCCAACTAAGCGGTGAAGCTTTCTTT
CASSQLSGEAFF
>TRBV6-5|TRBJ1-5|TRBD1|NA
TGTGCCAGCAGTCGACAGGGAGTTAGTAATCAGCCCCAGCATTTT
CASSRQGVSNQPQHF
>TRBV6-1|TRBJ2-1|NA|NA
TGTGCCAGCATACAGTACAGCTCCTACAATGAGCAGTTCTTC
CASIQYSSYNEQFF
>TRBV11-3|TRBJ1-1|TRBD1|NA
TGTGCCAGCAGCCAAGGAGGACAGGGAGCGGACACTGAAGCTTTCTTT
CASSQGGQGADTEAFF
>TRBV5-4|TRBJ2-5|NA|NA
TGTGCCAGCAGCCGAGAATTAGAGACCCAGTACTTC
CASSRELETQYF
>TRBV7-7|TRBJ2-1|NA|NA
TGTGCCAGCAGCTTATCCTCCCACGGGAATCTCTCCTACAATGAGCAGTTCTTC
CASSLSSHGNLSYNEQFF
>TRBV2|TRBJ1-5|NA|once
TGTGCCAGCAGCCGCAGGGGAAGCAATCAGCCCCAGCATTTT
CASSRRGSNQPQHF
>TRBV2|TRBJ2-1|TRBD2|NA
TGTGCCAGCAGGGGGGGAGCGGGGGGCTTCAATGAGCAGTTCTTC
CASRGGAGGFNEQFF
>TRBV29-1|TRBJ2-3|NA|NA
TGCAGCGTTGCGGCCCAGGCCACAGATACGCAGTATTTT
CSVAAQATDTQYF
>TRBV4-1|TRBJ1-4|NA|NA
TGCGCCAGCAGCCAAGTTTCCGGACAGATGAATGAAAAACTGTTTTTT
CASSQVSGQMNEKLFF
>TRBV4-2|TRBJ2-3|NA|few
TGTGCCAGCAGCCAAGACCCCACTAATACGCAGTATTTT
CASSQDPTNTQYF
>TRBV7-2|TRBJ1-2|NA|NA
TGTGCCAGCAGCTTAGTCGGTGAGCGCTACACCTTC
CASSLVGERYTF